This record looks at one TCR beta chain sequence and its context. As originally analysed: Counts of nucleated cells, estimated from reference gene primer amplification, were obtained. The repertoire was sequenced with immunoSEQ multiplex PCR; TCRdb's copy has only in-frame clones and lacks some. V and J calls and clone size are copied from that table; D and trimming were computed from the DNA. The sample has 70,000 or so clones; around 89% are singletons. This specimen comes from a study of blood T cell repertoires in COVID-19. Turning to the study itself: Acute-phase and convalescent COVID-19 samples originated in the United States, Italy and Spain.

The CDR3 covers 16 residues. Trimming left V 0 bases short and J 3 bases short, with 15 bases between. Germline V CDR1 and CDR2: SGHDT, YYEEEE. This TCR came from an elderly woman with active COVID-19. Sequenced input: peripheral blood. The genes are TRBV5-6 and TRBJ1-1, with D possibly being TRBD1 (5 bases). The CDR3 reads CASSLVGGLGDTEAFF. The CDR3 DNA sequence: TGTGCCAGCAGCTTGGTCGGGGGTTTGGGGGACACTGAAGCTTTCTTT.